A selection of T cell receptor beta chains follows, all from one sample in a study of blood T cells in healthy people across ages. Each CDR3 protein gets one entry after TCRdb re-called the 5' RACE reads with MiXCR. The data contain hundreds of thousands of distinct CDR3 sequences, 52% of them singletons. Input material: blood. The receptors stem from a woman older than 75 in good health. Both conserved end residues are part of each CDR3. A D gene is named only where the DNA matches it firmly. Size is stated for part of the rows, as once, few or many counts, or as a class when the clone is expanded.

j_call clone_size v_call d_call cdr3_nt cdr3_aa
TRBJ2-3 . TRBV12-3/TRBV12-4 . TGTGCCAGCAGACCTACTAGCTGGGCGCAGTATTTT CASRPTSWAQYF
TRBJ2-3 . TRBV10-1 . TGCGCCAGCGGGGGGACAACCACAGATACGCAGTATTTT CASGGTTTDTQYF
TRBJ1-2 . TRBV6-1 . TGTGCCAGCAGGGGGACACAAGTTGACGTTTATGGCTGCACCTTC CASRGTQVDVYGCTF
TRBJ2-5 . TRBV6-6 . TGTGCCAGCAGTTACGAGGTGGGGCGGGAGACCCAGTACTTC CASSYEVGRETQYF
TRBJ1-1 once TRBV12-3/TRBV12-4 . TGTGCCAGCAGTTTACGGGTTCAGGGGAAAGACACTGAAGCTTTCTTT CASSLRVQGKDTEAFF
TRBJ1-6 few TRBV7-8 . TGTGCCAGCAGCTTAGCAAATAATTCACCCCTCCACTTT CASSLANNSPLHF
TRBJ1-2 many TRBV6-5 . TGTGCCAGCAGGATTACAGGAGGAGACGGTGGCTACACCTTC CASRITGGDGGYTF
TRBJ2-7 . TRBV7-2 . TGTGCCAGCAGCTATCGTCGGACAGCCCTAGGGTACTACGAGCAGTACTTC CASSYRRTALGYYEQYF
TRBJ1-1 . TRBV29-1 . TGCAGCGTTGAGATTAGGTCGGGGGCGGGCACTGAAGCTTTCTTT CSVEIRSGAGTEAFF
TRBJ2-7 many TRBV12-3/TRBV12-4 . TGTGCCAGCAGCAGAAGAGGCGAGCAGTACTTC CASSRRGEQYF
TRBJ1-1 . TRBV5-1 . TGCCCCAGCAGCTACCAAACCATTGGGCAAACTGAAGCTTTCTTT CPSSYQTIGQTEAFF
TRBJ2-2 . TRBV20-1 TRBD2 TGCAGTGCTAGAGTCGTGGCGGGGGGCCCCACCGGGGAGCTGTTTTTT CSARVVAGGPTGELFF
TRBJ2-5 once TRBV15 TRBD1 TGTGCCACCAGCGTGGGACAGGACGGAGAGACCCAGTACTTC CATSVGQDGETQYF
TRBJ2-5 few TRBV29-1 TRBD1 TGCAGCGCCTACAGGGGTGTTGGAGAGACCCAGTACTTC CSAYRGVGETQYF
TRBJ2-1 . TRBV5-1 . TGCGCCAGCAGCTTTGCAGGCAGGAGAACAACGAAGGAGAACAATGAGCAGTTCTTC CASSFAGRRTTKENNEQFF
TRBJ2-7 . TRBV6-6 . TGTGCCAGCAGTAGGGACGGCCCCGAGCAGTACTTC CASSRDGPEQYF
TRBJ2-3 many TRBV6-5 . TGTGCCAGCAGTCTTGACGACCTAGGGAGTGATACGCAGTATTTT CASSLDDLGSDTQYF
TRBJ2-1 . TRBV4-1 TRBD2 TGCGCCAGCAGCCAAGATAGACGGAGCGGGAGATTAGATGAGCAGTTCTTC CASSQDRRSGRLDEQFF
TRBJ1-1 . TRBV25-1 . TGTGCCAGCAAGGGGGGGGAGAACACTGAAGCTTTCTTT CASKGGENTEAFF
TRBJ2-1 many TRBV12-3/TRBV12-4 TRBD2 TGTGCCAGCAGTTCTGGTTGGAGCGGGAGAGTTTTCTACAATGAGCAGTTCTTC CASSSGWSGRVFYNEQFF
TRBJ2-5 . TRBV6-5 . TGTGCCAGCAGTCCCAGGACAACCTACAATGAGCAGTACTTC CASSPRTTYNEQYF
TRBJ2-4 . TRBV20-1 TRBD2 TGCAGTGCTCACGTTCTGGGCGGGGGGGCACCAGTAGCCAAAAACATTCAGTACTTC CSAHVLGGGAPVAKNIQYF
TRBJ2-3 few TRBV25-1 TRBD2 TGTGCCAGCAGTGAATCGACTAGCGGAAGCACAGATACGCAGTATTTT CASSESTSGSTDTQYF
TRBJ2-5 . TRBV5-5 TRBD1 TGTGCCAGCAGCTTAGACGGACAGGGGTGGGAGACCCAGTACTTC CASSLDGQGWETQYF